This entry concerns a single T cell receptor beta chain. Its antigen is as yet unknown. The sample is drawn from a study of naive and memory T cell subsets. Study results and limitations: Over 95% of naive TCR sequences appeared only once after error correction, unlike memory subsets.

Both TRBC1 and TRBC2 were covered by a beta constant-region primer of two equimolar oligonucleotides. The ligated cDNA underwent four PCR rounds using SP2 and nested alpha and beta constant-region primers. Each CDR3 protein is one row after TCRdb ran MiXCR on the UMI-ligation and nested PCR reads. The repertoire includes about 34,000 distinct CDR3 sequences, approximately 18% of them detected once, and about 3.6% sits in the top ten. J gave up 6 bases and V 0 bases, and 9 bases lay outside the gene matches. In germline, CDR1 is SGHDT, CDR2 YYEEEE. The length of the CDR3 is 17 residues. The specimen sequenced was effector memory CD4+ T cells from blood. Sample subset: effector memory, CD45RA- CD27-. The genes are TRBV5-6 and TRBJ2-7; 13 bases align to TRBD2. The clonotype comes from a human donor in good health. The CDR3 DNA reads as TGTGCCAGCAGCTTGGGGGAAGTTCGACTAGCGGGAGGCGAGCAGTACTTC. Protein sequence: CASSLGEVRLAGGEQYF.